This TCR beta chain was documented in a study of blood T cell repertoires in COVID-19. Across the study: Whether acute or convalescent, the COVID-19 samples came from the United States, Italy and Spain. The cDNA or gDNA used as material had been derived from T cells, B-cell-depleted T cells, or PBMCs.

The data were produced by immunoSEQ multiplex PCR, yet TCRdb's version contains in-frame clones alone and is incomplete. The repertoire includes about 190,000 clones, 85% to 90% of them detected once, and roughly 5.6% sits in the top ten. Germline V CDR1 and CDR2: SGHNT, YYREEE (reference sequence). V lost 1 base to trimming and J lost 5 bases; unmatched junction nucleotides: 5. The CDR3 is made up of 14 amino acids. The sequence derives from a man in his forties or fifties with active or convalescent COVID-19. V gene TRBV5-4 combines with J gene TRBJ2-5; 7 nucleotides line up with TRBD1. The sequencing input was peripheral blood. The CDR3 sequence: CASSLNDRAETQYF. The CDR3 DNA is TGTGCCAGCAGCTTGAACGACAGGGCTGAGACCCAGTACTTC.